Each of the 17 T cell receptor beta chains below was sequenced from the same sample in a study of cytomegalovirus exposure and HLA in healthy donors. This PCR relied on a set of 60 Vbeta primers and 13 Jbeta primers. Data came from immunoSEQ multiplex PCR; TCRdb stores just in-frame clones and leaves some out. The table lists approximately 160,000 clones, around 66% of them singletons, with 2.5% to 3.5% in the top ten. The sample taken for sequencing was PBMCs. The receptors here all came from a woman aged 30 to 39 in good health and CMV-seropositive.

The V and J genes are TRBV9 and TRBJ1-6; 9 bases are shared with TRBD1. The CDR3 has 15 amino acids. Germline values: CDR1 SGDLS, CDR2 YYNGEE. Trimming removed 2 bases from V and 9 bases from J; junction bases left unmatched: 6. CDR3 coding DNA: TGTGCCAGCAGCGTGGGGACAGGGTCAAGTTCACCCCTCCACTTT. Amino acids: CASSVGTGSSSPLHF. Full variable domain (outside the CDR3, taken from reference TRBV9 and TRBJ1-6): DSGVTQTPKHLITATGQRVTLRCSPRSGDLSVYWYQQSLDQGLQFLIQYYNGEERAKGNILERFSAQQFPDLHSELNLSSLELGDSALYFCASSVGTGSSSPLHFGNGTRLTVT.

The chain couples TRBV27 to TRBJ1-2; a weak D match, TRBD1 (5 bases). Deletions cut 5 bases from V and 0 bases from J, with 10 bases between. The CDR3 runs to 14 residues. CDR1 and CDR2 from the germline V gene are MNHEY and SMNVEV (reference sequence). The CDR3 region is CASSQGSANYGYTF. The DNA of the CDR3 is TGTGCCAGCAGTCAGGGCTCGGCTAACTATGGCTACACCTTC.

The chain couples TRBV10-3 to TRBJ2-6; D ambiguous. Germline V lookup: CDR1 ENHRY, CDR2 SYGVKD. The V end was cut by 3 bases, the J end by 0 bases, with 3 bases between. The CDR3 spans 14 residues. The CDR3 coding sequence is TGTGCCATCAGTGACAGCTCTGGGGCCAACGTCCTGACTTTC. Its protein product is CAISDSSGANVLTF.

The chain combines TRBV29-1 with TRBJ1-5, with D possibly being TRBD1 (6 bases). CDR3 length: 12 amino acids. V was cut by 7 bases and J by 4 bases, with 11 bases left in between. Germline lookup yields CDR1 SQVTM and CDR2 ANQGSEA. The DNA for the CDR3 is TGCAGCGCTTGGACAGCTAATCAGCCCCAGCATTTT. Its translation is CSAWTANQPQHF.

The chain joins TRBV28 to TRBJ1-2; D uncertain. V lost 1 base to trimming and J lost 7 bases, with 10 bases between them. Germline CDR1 reads MDHEN; CDR2 reads SYDVKM. This CDR3 is built from 13 residues. CDR3: CASSLFDGGGYTF. The CDR3 nucleotides are TGTGCCAGCAGTTTATTTGACGGAGGTGGCTACACCTTC.

V and J are TRBV11-2 and TRBJ2-3; maybe TRBD1 (5 bases). V was pared by 5 bases and J by 2 bases, with 14 bases between. The CDR3 totals 15 residues. The germline V gene encodes CDR1 SGHAT and CDR2 FQNNGV. CDR3 nucleotides: TGTGCCAGCAGCACCCGCGGACATCCCACAGATACGCAGTATTTT. Its translation: CASSTRGHPTDTQYF.

The gene calls are TRBV5-1 and TRBJ2-1, with 8 bases aligning to TRBD2. This CDR3 comprises 15 residues. The junction had 5 bases not matched to a gene; V was cut back by 1 base and J by 5 bases. The germline V gene encodes CDR1 SGHRS and CDR2 YFSETQ. This CDR3 is CASSLLPAGDNEQFF. The DNA of the CDR3 is TGCGCCAGCAGCTTGCTTCCAGCGGGGGACAATGAGCAGTTCTTC.

This clone has a handful of counts. The chain carries TRBV11-3 and TRBJ2-1, with D perhaps matching TRBD1 (5 bases). Deletions cut 3 bases from V and 7 bases from J, with 13 bases between. The CDR3 has 14 amino acids. Germline CDR1 reads SGHNT; CDR2 reads YENEEA. CDR3 loop: CASSLGPKGNEQFF. The CDR3 nucleotides are TGTGCCAGCAGCTTGGGGCCCAAGGGGAATGAGCAGTTCTTC.

The chain links TRBV4-2 to TRBJ1-1, with no clear D. The CDR3 runs to 14 residues. CDR1 is LGHNA, CDR2 YNFKEQ, per germline. Trimming removed 0 bases from V and 1 base from J, with 6 bases in between. The CDR3 region has the DNA TGTGCCAGCAGCCAAGAACCGAGGAACACTGAAGCTTTCTTT. Encoded protein: CASSQEPRNTEAFF.

V gene TRBV6-5 combines with J gene TRBJ2-5, with unresolved D. Germline V gene lookup returns CDR1 MNHEY and CDR2 SVGAGI. V was trimmed by 4 bases and J by 1 base, leaving 10 bases between them. The CDR3 totals 14 residues. The CDR3 loop reads CASSFLVAQETQYF. For the CDR3, the DNA is TGTGCCAGCAGTTTTTTAGTTGCCCAAGAGACCCAGTACTTC.

The chain has TRBV9 and TRBJ1-3, with D hard to call. The CDR3 contains 16 residues. Germline CDR1 reads SGDLS; CDR2 reads YYNGEE. Trimming pared 3 bases from V and 0 bases from J, leaving 13 bases between. This CDR3 is CASSAQTQSSGNTIYF. The CDR3 DNA reads TGTGCCAGCAGCGCCCAGACTCAGAGCTCTGGAAACACCATATATTTT.

This clone was seen at least ten times. The chain is built from TRBV11-3 and TRBJ2-4; tentatively, D is TRBD1 (5 bases). Germline V gene sequence: CDR1 SGHNT, CDR2 YENEEA. Trimming took off 4 bases at V and 4 bases at J, with 14 bases between the two ends. The CDR3 is 15 amino acids. DNA of the CDR3: TGTGCCAGCAGCTCTCTAGACAGTTTTAAAAACATTCAGTACTTC. The encoded protein is CASSSLDSFKNIQYF.

The V and J genes are TRBV13 and TRBJ2-1, with 15 positions matching TRBD2. The CDR3 contains 14 residues. V lost 4 bases and J lost 12; bases outside the gene matches: 4. The germline gives CDR1 PRHDT, CDR2 FYEKMQ (reference sequence). In nucleotides, the CDR3 is TGTGCCAGCAGCTCTGGACTAGCGGGGGGGAGGCAGTTCTTC. It translates to CASSSGLAGGRQFF.

The V call is TRBV29-1, the J call TRBJ1-1; a possible D gene is TRBD1 (5 bases). Per the germline V gene, CDR1 is SQVTM and CDR2 is ANQGSEA. The germline V and J ends were trimmed by 2 bases and 0 bases, with 13 bases remaining between them. The CDR3 consists of 15 residues. The CDR3 region is CSVERQRNMNTEAFF. Written as DNA, the CDR3 is TGCAGCGTTGAAAGACAGAGAAACATGAACACTGAAGCTTTCTTT.

V gene TRBV11-2 combines with J gene TRBJ2-7; possibly TRBD1 for D (5 bases). Trimming removed 5 bases at V and 5 bases at J, with 16 bases between. Germline-derived CDR1 and CDR2 are SGHAT and FQNNGV. This CDR3 is built from 14 residues. The CDR3 sequence: CASSQGKRGHEQYF. CDR3 nucleotides: TGTGCCAGCAGCCAGGGTAAGAGAGGCCACGAGCAGTACTTC. Drawing the rest from reference TRBV11-2 and TRBJ2-7, the complete variable domain is EAGVAQSPRYKIIEKRQSVAFWCNPISGHATLYWYQQILGQGPKLLIQFQNNGVVDDSQLPKDRFSAERLKGVDSTLKIQPAKLEDSAVYLCASSQGKRGHEQYFGPGTRLTVT.

The rearrangement links TRBV7-9 to TRBJ1-4; 12 bases match TRBD1. CDR1 and CDR2 from the germline V gene are SEHNR and FQNEAQ (reference sequence). The ends lost 4 bases at V and 7 bases at J; junction bases unmatched: 1. This CDR3 contains 14 residues. The CDR3 is CASSSGQGAEKLFF. The CDR3 bases are TGTGCCAGCAGCTCGGGACAGGGGGCTGAAAAACTGTTTTTT.

Comments on this clone: This may be a read error: a much more frequent sequence differs by one nucleotide. CDR3 in DNA: TGTGCCAGCAGTGGACTAGCGGACACAGATACGCAGTATTTT. Its protein product is CASSGLADTDTQYF. The V gene is TRBV6-5, the J gene TRBJ2-3; 10 bases match TRBD2. CDR3 length equals 14 residues. Germline CDR1 reads MNHEY; CDR2 reads SVGAGI. Trimming at V came to 5 bases and at J to 2 bases, leaving 1 base not matched to a gene.